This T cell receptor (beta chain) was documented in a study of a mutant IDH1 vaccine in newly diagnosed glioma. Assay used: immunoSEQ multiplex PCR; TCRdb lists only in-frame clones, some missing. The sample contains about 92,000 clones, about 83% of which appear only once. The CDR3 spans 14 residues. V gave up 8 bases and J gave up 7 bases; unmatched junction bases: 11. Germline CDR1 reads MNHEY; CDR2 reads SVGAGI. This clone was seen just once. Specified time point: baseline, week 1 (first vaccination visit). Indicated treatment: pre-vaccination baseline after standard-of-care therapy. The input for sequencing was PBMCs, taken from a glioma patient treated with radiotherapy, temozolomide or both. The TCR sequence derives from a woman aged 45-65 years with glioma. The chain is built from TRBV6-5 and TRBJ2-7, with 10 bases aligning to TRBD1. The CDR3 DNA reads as TGTGCCAGCTGCCTCGGGACAGGGGTAGGAGAGCAGTACTTC. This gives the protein CASCLGTGVGEQYF.